A selection of T cell receptor beta chains follows, all from one sample in a study of long-term antiretroviral therapy in people with HIV. Clones were read by immunoSEQ multiplex PCR, and TCRdb kept only the in-frame ones, dropping some. Here the sample spans 13,000 to 15,000 clones, 65% to 90% being singletons. The material was unsorted PBMCs, obtained 0.4 years after starting antiretroviral therapy. The receptor source for this set is a man aged 25-40 years with HIV. CDR3s include the opening cysteine and the closing phenylalanine or tryptophan. A D gene is named only where the DNA matches it firmly. Not all rows give a size; the values are once, few, many and, for expanded clones, a class.

TRBD2	.	TRBV5-4	TRBJ2-3	CASRPGLAGADTQYF	TGTGCCAGCAGGCCGGGACTAGCGGGAGCAGATACGCAGTATTTT
TRBD2	once	TRBV4-3	TRBJ2-3	CASSQDGGTRDTQYF	TGCGCCAGCAGCCAAGACGGCGGGACTAGGGATACGCAGTATTTT
.	.	TRBV7-2	TRBJ2-1	CASSEGQSSYNEQFF	TGTGCCAGCAGCGAGGGCCAGAGCTCCTACAATGAGCAGTTCTTC
.	.	TRBV28	TRBJ2-3	CASSLGFTDTQYF	TGTGCCAGCAGTTTAGGCTTCACAGATACGCAGTATTTT
TRBD2	.	TRBV5-1	TRBJ2-1	CASKELAGDEQFF	TGCGCCAGCAAGGAGCTAGCGGGTGATGAGCAGTTCTTC
.	.	TRBV5-4	TRBJ1-6	CASSLGPNVLHF	TGTGCCAGCAGCCTGGGCCCTAACGTACTCCACTTT
.	large	TRBV7-9	TRBJ1-3	CASRGLGNTIYF	TGTGCCAGCAGGGGCCTCGGAAACACCATATATTTT
.	.	TRBV27	TRBJ2-7	CASSLSTRYEQYF	TGTGCCAGCAGTTTATCTACCAGGTACGAGCAGTACTTC
TRBD1	.	TRBV19	TRBJ1-3	CASSLYRGDGGNTIYF	TGTGCCAGTAGCCTCTACAGGGGAGACGGAGGAAACACCATATATTTT
.	.	TRBV28	TRBJ2-5	CASSGLETQYF	TGTGCCAGCAGTGGACTGGAGACCCAGTACTTC